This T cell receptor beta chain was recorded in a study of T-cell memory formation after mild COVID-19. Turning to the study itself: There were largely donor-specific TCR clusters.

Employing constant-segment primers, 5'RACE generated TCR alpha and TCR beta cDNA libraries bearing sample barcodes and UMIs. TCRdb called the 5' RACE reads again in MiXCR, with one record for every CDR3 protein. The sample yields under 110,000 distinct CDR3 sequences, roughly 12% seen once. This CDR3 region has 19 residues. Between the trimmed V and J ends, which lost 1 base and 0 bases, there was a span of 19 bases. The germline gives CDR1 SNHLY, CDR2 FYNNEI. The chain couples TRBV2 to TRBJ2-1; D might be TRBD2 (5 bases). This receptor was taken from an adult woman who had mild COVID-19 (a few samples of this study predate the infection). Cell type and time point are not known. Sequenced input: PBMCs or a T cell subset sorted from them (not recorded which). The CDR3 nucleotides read TGTGCCAGCAGTGAAGTCAAGTTGCTAGCACCAAGCTCCTACAATGAGCAGTTCTTC. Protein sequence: CASSEVKLLAPSSYNEQFF.